This TCR beta chain was retrieved from a study of blood T cell repertoires in COVID-19. Whole-study context: Samples representing acute and convalescent COVID-19 were sourced from the United States, Italy and Spain. T cells, B-cell-depleted T cells, or PBMCs supplied cDNA or gDNA.

Only a few counts were recorded for this clone. Trimming pared 5 bases from V and 0 bases from J, leaving 17 bases between. The CDR3 consists of 17 residues. Germline loops: CDR1 MNHEY, CDR2 SMNVEV (reference sequence). In the study's own analysis: Reference gene primer amplification yielded estimated nucleated cell counts. The repertoire was sequenced with immunoSEQ multiplex PCR; TCRdb's copy has only in-frame clones and lacks some. Clonal size and the V and J genes are those of that table, whereas D and trimming came from the DNA. The repertoire holds 46,000 or so clones, with about 89% as singletons.

Sequenced: peripheral blood. This receptor was identified in a man between 60 and 70 years old with active or convalescent COVID-19. This rearrangement joins TRBV27 to TRBJ2-1; D might be TRBD1 (6 bases). The CDR3 DNA sequence: TGTGCCAGCAGTCAACGGGACAACAGCCTCTCCTACAATGAGCAGTTCTTC. This codes for CASSQRDNSLSYNEQFF.